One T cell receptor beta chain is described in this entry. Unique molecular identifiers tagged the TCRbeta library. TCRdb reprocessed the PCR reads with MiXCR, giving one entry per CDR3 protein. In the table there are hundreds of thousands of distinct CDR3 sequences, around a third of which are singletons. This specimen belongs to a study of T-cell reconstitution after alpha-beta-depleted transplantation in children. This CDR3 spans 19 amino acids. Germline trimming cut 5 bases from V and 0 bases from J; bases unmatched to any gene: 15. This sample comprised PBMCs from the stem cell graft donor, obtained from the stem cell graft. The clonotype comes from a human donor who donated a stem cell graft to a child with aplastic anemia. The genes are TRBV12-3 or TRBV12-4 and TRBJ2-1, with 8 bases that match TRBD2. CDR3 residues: CASSQPGLDILFSYNEQFF. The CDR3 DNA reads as TGTGCCAGCAGTCAACCGGGACTAGACATCCTGTTCTCCTACAATGAGCAGTTCTTC.